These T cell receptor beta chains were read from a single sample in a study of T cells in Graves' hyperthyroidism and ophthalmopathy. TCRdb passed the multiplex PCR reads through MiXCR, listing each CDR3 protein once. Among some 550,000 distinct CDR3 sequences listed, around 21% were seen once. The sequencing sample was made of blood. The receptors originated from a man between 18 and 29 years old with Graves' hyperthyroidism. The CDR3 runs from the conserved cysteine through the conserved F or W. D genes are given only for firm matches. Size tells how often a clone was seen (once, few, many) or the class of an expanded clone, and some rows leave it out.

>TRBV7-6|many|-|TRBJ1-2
CASSLVENYGYTF
TGTGCCAGCAGCTTAGTAGAGAACTATGGCTACACCTTC
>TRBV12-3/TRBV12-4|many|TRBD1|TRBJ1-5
CASRPSGGSNQPQHF
TGTGCCAGCAGGCCATCAGGGGGGAGCAATCAGCCCCAGCATTTT
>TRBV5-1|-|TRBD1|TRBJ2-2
CASLGTGVTGELFF
TGCGCCAGCCTCGGGACAGGGGTCACCGGGGAGCTGTTTTTT
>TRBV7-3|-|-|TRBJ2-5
CASSLGSRKGETQYF
TGTGCCAGCAGCCTAGGATCCAGAAAGGGAGAGACCCAGTACTTC
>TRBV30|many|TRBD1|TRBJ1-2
CAWQTDRGNGYTF
TGTGCCTGGCAAACGGACAGGGGGAACGGCTACACCTTC
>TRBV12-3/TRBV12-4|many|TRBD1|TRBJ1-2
CASSFSLGTGGYGYTF
TGTGCCAGCAGTTTTAGCTTGGGGACAGGGGGGTATGGCTACACCTTC
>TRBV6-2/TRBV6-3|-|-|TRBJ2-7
CASSYPPAEQYF
TGTGCCAGCAGTTACCCCCCAGCGGAGCAGTACTTC
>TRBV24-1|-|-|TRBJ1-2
CATSDVQSYGYTF
TGTGCCACCAGTGATGTCCAGTCCTATGGCTACACCTTC
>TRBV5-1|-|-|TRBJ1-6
CASSLSSQSDSPLHF
TGCGCCAGCAGCTTGTCCTCACAATCTGATTCACCCCTCCACTTT
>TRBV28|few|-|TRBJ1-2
CASSLFGGNYGYTF
TGTGCCAGCAGTTTATTCGGCGGGAACTATGGCTACACCTTC
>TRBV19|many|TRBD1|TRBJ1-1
CASSSRTGGVLGNTEAFF
TGTGCCAGTAGTAGCAGGACAGGGGGCGTTCTGGGGAACACTGAAGCTTTCTTT
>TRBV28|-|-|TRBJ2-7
CASSDLQGGEQYF
TGTGCCAGCAGTGACTTACAGGGCGGCGAGCAGTACTTC
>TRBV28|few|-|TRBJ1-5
CASSLSVGGNQPQHF
TGTGCCAGCAGTTTATCTGTGGGTGGCAATCAGCCCCAGCATTTT
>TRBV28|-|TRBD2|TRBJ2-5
CASSQGLAGEGETQYF
TGTGCCAGCAGCCAAGGACTAGCGGGGGAAGGAGAGACCCAGTACTTC
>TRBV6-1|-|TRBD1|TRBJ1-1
CASSADREVTEAFF
TGTGCCAGCAGTGCGGACAGGGAGGTAACTGAAGCTTTCTTT
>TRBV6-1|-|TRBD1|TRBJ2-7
CATAGTGNLGEQYF
TGTGCCACAGCCGGGACAGGGAATTTGGGGGAGCAGTACTTC
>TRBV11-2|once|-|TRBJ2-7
CAISLGIGRDYEQYF
TGTGCCATCAGCCTAGGAATTGGCAGGGACTACGAGCAGTACTTC
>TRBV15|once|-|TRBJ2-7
CATSRESGGHYEQYF
TGTGCCACCAGCAGAGAGTCCGGGGGCCATTACGAGCAGTACTTC
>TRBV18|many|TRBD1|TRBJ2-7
CASSPTGMNGYEQYF
TGTGCCAGCTCACCGACAGGGATGAACGGCTACGAGCAGTACTTC
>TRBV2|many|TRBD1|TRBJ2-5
CASRDGQEIRQYF
TGTGCCAGCAGAGACGGACAGGAGATACGCCAGTACTTC
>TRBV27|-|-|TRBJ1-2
CASSLRPPGDANYGYTF
TGTGCCAGCAGTCTCCGACCCCCCGGAGATGCTAACTATGGCTACACCTTC
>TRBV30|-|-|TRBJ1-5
CACSVRSNQPQHF
TGTGCCTGCAGTGTGCGTAGCAATCAGCCCCAGCATTTT
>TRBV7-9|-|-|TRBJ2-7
CASSPPGQSSYEQYF
TGTGCCAGCAGCCCCCCCGGCCAAAGCTCCTACGAGCAGTACTTC
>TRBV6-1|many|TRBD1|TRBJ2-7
CASSEEQGSSYEQYF
TGTGCCAGCAGTGAAGAACAGGGGAGCTCCTACGAGCAGTACTTC
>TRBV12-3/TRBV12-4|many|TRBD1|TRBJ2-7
CASSDDRVGINEQYF
TGTGCCAGCAGTGATGACAGGGTTGGAATTAACGAGCAGTACTTC
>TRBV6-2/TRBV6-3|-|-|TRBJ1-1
CAWQGRLNTEAFF
TGTGCCTGGCAGGGGCGGCTGAACACTGAAGCTTTCTTT
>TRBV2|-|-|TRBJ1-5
CASSRGGAADNQPQHF
TGTGCCAGCAGTCGGGGGGGGGCGGCGGACAATCAGCCCCAGCATTTT
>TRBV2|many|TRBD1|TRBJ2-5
CASSRRNRGYGTQYF
TGTGCCAGCAGTCGACGAAACAGGGGATACGGGACCCAGTACTTC
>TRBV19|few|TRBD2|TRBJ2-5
CASSTRTSGGSLETQYF
TGTGCCAGTAGTACCCGGACTAGCGGGGGCTCCCTAGAGACCCAGTACTTC
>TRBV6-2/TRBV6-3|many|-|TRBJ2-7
CASSYEGNRIDYEQYF
TGTGCCAGCAGTTACGAGGGGAACAGGATTGATTACGAGCAGTACTTC
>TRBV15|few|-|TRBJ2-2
CATLGNTGELFF
TGTGCCACCTTGGGAAACACCGGGGAGCTGTTTTTT
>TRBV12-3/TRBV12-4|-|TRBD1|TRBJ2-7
CASSFGTVAFYEQYF
TGTGCCAGCAGTTTTGGGACAGTGGCTTTCTACGAACAGTACTTC
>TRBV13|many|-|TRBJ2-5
CASRLMTEYQETQYF
TGTGCCAGCAGGCTGATGACAGAGTACCAAGAGACCCAGTACTTC
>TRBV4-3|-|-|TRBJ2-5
CASSQAGASETQYF
TGCGCCAGCAGCCAAGCGGGGGCATCAGAGACCCAGTACTTC
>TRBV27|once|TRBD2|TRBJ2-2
CASSLLNAVSGSVTGELFF
TGTGCCAGCAGTTTATTGAACGCGGTTAGCGGGAGTGTTACCGGGGAGCTGTTTTTT
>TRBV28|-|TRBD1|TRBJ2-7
CASRSGQGIPYEQYF
TGTGCCAGCAGAAGCGGACAGGGGATCCCCTACGAGCAGTACTTC
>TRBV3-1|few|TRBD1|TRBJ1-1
CASSQTPGQDTEAFF
TGTGCCAGCAGCCAAACACCGGGACAGGACACTGAAGCTTTCTTT
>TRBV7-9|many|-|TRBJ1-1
CAASFENTEAFF
TGTGCCGCAAGCTTCGAGAACACTGAAGCTTTCTTT
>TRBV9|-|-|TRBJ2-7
CASSAEGEEQYF
TGTGCCAGCAGCGCCGAAGGGGAAGAGCAGTACTTC
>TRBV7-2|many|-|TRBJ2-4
CASSHGGGRGNIQYF
TGTGCCAGCAGCCATGGTGGGGGCAGGGGAAACATTCAGTACTTC
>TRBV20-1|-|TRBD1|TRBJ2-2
CSASTGAGELFF
TGCAGTGCTAGTACAGGGGCCGGGGAGCTGTTTTTT
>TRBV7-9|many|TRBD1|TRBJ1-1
CASSQDRVGTEAFF
TGTGCCAGCAGCCAGGACAGGGTGGGCACTGAAGCTTTCTTT
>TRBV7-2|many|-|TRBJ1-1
CASSPSYRARGTEAFF
TGTGCCAGCAGCCCGTCATACAGGGCGCGGGGGACTGAAGCTTTCTTT
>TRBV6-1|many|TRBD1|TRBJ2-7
CASREPGQGRDEQYF
TGTGCCAGCAGGGAGCCGGGACAGGGACGCGACGAGCAGTACTTC
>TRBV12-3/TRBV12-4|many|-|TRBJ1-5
CASSLEAGQPQHF
TGTGCCAGCAGCCTTGAGGCTGGTCAGCCCCAGCATTTT
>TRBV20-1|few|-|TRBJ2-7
CSAKQFEEQYF
TGCAGTGCCAAACAGTTCGAGGAGCAGTACTTC
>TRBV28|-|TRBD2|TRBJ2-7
CASENGGF
TGTGCCAGCGAAAACGGGGGGTTC
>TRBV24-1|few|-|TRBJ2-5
CATSKTRDNQETQYF
TGTGCCACCAGCAAAACACGGGACAACCAAGAGACCCAGTACTTC
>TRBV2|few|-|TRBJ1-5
CASSQILPSGNQPQHF
TGTGCCAGCAGCCAGATTTTGCCCAGTGGAAATCAGCCCCAGCATTTT
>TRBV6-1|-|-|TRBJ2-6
CASSEEGQLAGANVLTF
TGTGCCAGCAGTGAAGAAGGACAGCTGGCTGGGGCCAACGTCCTGACTTTC
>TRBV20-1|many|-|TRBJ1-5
CSARDSTFSNQPQHF
TGCAGTGCTAGGGATAGTACCTTTAGCAATCAGCCCCAGCATTTT
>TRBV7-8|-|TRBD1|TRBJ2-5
CASRDRVGVETQYF
TGTGCCAGCAGGGACAGGGTGGGGGTAGAGACCCAGTACTTC
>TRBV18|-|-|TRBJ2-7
CASSSLDLRDNYEQYF
TGTGCCAGCTCATCCCTCGACCTTCGGGACAACTACGAGCAGTACTTC
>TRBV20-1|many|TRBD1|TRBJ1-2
CSATETGTGANGYTF
TGCAGTGCTACCGAGACCGGGACAGGGGCGAATGGCTACACCTTC
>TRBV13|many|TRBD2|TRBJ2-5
CASSPRGLATETQYF
TGTGCCAGCAGCCCCCGAGGACTAGCGACAGAGACCCAGTACTTC
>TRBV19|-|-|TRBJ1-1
CASSRVSTEAFF
TGTGCCAGTAGTAGGGTGAGCACTGAAGCTTTCTTT
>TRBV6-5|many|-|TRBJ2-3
CASSWSTSTDTQYF
TGTGCCAGCAGTTGGTCCACTAGCACAGATACGCAGTATTTT
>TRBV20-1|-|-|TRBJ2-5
CSARLPHRDQETQYF
TGCAGTGCTCGACTCCCCCACCGGGACCAAGAGACCCAGTACTTC
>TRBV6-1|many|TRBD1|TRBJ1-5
CASSEVERGLVEPQHF
TGTGCCAGCAGTGAAGTTGAGAGGGGGCTAGTTGAGCCCCAGCATTTT